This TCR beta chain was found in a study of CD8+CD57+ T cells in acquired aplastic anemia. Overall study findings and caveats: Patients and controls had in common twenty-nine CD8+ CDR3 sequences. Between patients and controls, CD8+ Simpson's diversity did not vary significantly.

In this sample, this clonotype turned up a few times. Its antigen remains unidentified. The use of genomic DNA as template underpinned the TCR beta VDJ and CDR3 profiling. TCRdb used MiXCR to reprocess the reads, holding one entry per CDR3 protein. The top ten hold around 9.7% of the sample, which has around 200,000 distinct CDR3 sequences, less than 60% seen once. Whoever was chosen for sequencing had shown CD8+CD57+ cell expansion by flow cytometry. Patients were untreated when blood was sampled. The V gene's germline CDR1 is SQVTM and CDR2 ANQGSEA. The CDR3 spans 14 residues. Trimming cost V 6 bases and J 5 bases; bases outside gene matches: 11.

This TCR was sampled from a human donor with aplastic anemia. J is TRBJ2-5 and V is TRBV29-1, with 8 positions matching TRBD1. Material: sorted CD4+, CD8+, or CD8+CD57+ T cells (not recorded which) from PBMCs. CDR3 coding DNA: TGCAGCGTGGAGGACAGGGTATATGAGGAGACCCAGTACTTC. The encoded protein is CSVEDRVYEETQYF. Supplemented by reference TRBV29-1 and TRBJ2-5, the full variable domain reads SAVISQKPSRDICQRGTSLTIQCQVDSQVTMMFWYRQQPGQSLTLIATANQGSEATYESGFVIDKFPISRPNLTFSTLTVSNMSPEDSSIYLCSVEDRVYEETQYFGPGTRLLVL.